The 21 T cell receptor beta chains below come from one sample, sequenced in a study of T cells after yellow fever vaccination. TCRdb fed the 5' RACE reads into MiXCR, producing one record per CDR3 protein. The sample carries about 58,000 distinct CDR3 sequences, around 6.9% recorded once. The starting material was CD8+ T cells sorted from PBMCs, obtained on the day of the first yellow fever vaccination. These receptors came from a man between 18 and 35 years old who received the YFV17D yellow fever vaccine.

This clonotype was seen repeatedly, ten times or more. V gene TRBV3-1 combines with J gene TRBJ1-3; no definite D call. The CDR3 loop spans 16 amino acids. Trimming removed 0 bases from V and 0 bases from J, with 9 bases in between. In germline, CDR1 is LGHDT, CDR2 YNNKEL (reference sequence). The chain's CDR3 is CASSQDRWGSGNTIYF. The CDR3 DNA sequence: TGTGCCAGCAGCCAAGACCGGTGGGGCTCTGGAAACACCATATATTTT.

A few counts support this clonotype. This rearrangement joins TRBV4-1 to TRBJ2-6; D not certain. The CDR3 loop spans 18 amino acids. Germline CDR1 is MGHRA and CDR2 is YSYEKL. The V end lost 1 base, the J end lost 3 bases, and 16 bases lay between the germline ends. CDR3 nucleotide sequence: TGCGCCAGCAGCCAAGTTCCGCAGGTCTCTTATGGGGCCAACGTCCTGACTTTC. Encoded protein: CASSQVPQVSYGANVLTF.

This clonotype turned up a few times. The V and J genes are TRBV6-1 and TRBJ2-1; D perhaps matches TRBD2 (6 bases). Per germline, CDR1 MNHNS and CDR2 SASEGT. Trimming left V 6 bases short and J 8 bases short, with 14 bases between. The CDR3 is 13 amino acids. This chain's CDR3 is CASRGAGTHEQFF. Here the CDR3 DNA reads TGTGCCAGCAGAGGAGCGGGTACCCATGAGCAGTTCTTC.

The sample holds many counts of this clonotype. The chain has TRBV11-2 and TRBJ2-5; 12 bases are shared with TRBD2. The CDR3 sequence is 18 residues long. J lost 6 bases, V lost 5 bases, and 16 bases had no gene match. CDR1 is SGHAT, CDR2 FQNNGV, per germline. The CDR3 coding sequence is TGTGCCAGCAGCCCGACCTGGCTAGCGGGGGGGCTCATGAAGACCCAGTACTTC. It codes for CASSPTWLAGGLMKTQYF.

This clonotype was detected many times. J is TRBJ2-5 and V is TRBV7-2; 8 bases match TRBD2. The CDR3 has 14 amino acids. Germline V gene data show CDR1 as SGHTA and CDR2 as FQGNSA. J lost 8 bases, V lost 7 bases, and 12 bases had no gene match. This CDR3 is CASTIGGGRVTQYF. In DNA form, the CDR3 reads TGTGCCAGCACCATTGGCGGGGGGCGGGTTACCCAGTACTTC.

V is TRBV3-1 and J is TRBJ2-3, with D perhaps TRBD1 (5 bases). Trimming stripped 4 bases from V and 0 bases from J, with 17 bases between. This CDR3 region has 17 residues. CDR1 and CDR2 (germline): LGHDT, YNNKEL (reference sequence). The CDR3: CASSRVTAMGSTDTQYF. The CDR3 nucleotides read TGTGCCAGCAGCCGTGTGACAGCCATGGGGAGCACAGATACGCAGTATTTT.

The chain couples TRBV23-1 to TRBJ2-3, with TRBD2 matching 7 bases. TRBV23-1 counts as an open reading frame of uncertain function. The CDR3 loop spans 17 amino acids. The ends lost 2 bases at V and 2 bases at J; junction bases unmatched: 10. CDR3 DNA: TGCGCCAGCAGTCAAGTCCGGCTGGCGGGGGTCACAGATACGCAGTATTTT. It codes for CASSQVRLAGVTDTQYF.

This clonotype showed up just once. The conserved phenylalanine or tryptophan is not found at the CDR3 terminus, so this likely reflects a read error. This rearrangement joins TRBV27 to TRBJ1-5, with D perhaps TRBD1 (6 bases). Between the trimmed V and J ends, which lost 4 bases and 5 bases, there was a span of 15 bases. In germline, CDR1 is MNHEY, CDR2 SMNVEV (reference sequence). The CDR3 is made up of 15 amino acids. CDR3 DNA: TGTGCCAGCAGTTCCCTGGAGGGGGGCTATCAGCCCCAGCATTCT. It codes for CASSSLEGGYQPQHS.

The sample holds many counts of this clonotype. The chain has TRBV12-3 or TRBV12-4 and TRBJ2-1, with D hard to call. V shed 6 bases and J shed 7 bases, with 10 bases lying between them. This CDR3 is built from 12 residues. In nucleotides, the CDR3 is TGTGCCAGCAGGCTTGGACCTAATGAGCAGTTCTTC. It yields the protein CASRLGPNEQFF.

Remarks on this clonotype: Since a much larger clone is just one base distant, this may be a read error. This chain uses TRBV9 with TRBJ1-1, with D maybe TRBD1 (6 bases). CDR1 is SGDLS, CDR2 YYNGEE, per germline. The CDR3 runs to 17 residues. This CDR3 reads CASSVVILQGFDTESFF. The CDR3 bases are TGTGCCAGCAGCGTAGTAATCTTACAGGGTTTCGACACTGAATCTTTCTTT.

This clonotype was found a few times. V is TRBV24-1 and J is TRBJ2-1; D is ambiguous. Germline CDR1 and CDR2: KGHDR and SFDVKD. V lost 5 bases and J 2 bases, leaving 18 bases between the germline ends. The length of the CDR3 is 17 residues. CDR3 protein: CATSATLRVVAYNEQFF. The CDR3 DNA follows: TGTGCCACCAGTGCCACGCTCCGGGTGGTCGCCTACAATGAGCAGTTCTTC.

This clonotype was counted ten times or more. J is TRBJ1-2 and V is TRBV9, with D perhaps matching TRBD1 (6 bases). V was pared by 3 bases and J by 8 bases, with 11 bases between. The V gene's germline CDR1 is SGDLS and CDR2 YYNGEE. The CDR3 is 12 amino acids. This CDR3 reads CASSAGERGYTF. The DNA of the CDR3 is TGTGCCAGCAGCGCAGGGGAGCGGGGCTACACCTTC.

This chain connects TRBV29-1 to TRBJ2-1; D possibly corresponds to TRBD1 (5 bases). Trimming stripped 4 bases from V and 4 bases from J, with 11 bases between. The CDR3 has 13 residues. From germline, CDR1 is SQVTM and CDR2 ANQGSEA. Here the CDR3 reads CSVAWGRYNEQFF. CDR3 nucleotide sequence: TGCAGCGTTGCGTGGGGCCGATACAATGAGCAGTTCTTC.

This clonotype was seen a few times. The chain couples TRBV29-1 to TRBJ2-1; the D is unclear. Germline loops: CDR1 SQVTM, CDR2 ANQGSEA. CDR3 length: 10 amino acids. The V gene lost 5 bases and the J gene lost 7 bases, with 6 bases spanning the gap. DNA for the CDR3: TGCAGCGTTTTGCTAAATGAGCAGTTCTTC. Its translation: CSVLLNEQFF.

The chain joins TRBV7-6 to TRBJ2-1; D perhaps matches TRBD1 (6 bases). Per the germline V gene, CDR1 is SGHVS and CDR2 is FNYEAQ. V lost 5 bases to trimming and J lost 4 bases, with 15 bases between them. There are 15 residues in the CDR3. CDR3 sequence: CASSRTGTRYNEQFF. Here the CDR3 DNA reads TGTGCCAGCAGCCGCACCGGGACAAGATACAATGAGCAGTTCTTC.

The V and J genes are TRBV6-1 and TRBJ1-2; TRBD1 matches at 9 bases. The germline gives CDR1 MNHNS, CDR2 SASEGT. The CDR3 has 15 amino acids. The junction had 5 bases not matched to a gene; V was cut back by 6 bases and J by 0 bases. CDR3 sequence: CASRFRDRANYGYTF. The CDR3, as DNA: TGTGCCAGCAGATTCCGGGACAGGGCTAACTATGGCTACACCTTC.

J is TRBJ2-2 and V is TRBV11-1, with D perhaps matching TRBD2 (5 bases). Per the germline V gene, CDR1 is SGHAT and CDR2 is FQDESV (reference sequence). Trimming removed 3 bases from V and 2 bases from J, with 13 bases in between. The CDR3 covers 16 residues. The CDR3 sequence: CASSLRRGSNTGELFF. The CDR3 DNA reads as TGTGCCAGCAGCTTGAGACGGGGTTCTAACACCGGGGAGCTGTTTTTT.

The CDR3 sequence: CATSADNYEQYV. CDR3 nucleotide sequence: TGTGCCACCTCGGCAGACAACTACGAGCAGTACGTC. The genes are TRBV15 and TRBJ2-7; no firm D call. With 8 bases removed from V and 3 bases from J, the gap between germline ends came to 11 bases. The CDR3 loop spans 12 amino acids. Germline V gene sequence: CDR1 LNHNV, CDR2 YYDKDF (reference sequence).

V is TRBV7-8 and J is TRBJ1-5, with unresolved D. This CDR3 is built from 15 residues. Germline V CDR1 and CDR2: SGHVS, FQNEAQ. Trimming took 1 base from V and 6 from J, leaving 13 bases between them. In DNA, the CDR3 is TGTGCCAGCAGCTTAGATCGGGGTAACGGTCAGCCCCAGCATTTT. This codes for CASSLDRGNGQPQHF.

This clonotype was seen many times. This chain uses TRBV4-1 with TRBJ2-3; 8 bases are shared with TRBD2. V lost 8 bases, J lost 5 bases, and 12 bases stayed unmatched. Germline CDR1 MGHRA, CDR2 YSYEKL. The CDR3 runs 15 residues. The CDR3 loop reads CASAVVLAGRDTQYF. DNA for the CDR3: TGCGCCAGCGCCGTGGTATTAGCGGGGAGAGATACGCAGTATTTT.

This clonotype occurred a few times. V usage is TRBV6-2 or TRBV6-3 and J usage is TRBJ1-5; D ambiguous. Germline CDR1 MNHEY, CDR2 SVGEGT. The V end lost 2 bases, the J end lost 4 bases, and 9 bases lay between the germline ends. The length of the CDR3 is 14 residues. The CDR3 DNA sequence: TGTGCCAGCAGTTACCCGGCAGTAAATCAGCCCCAGCATTTT. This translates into CASSYPAVNQPQHF.